A selection of T cell receptor beta chains follows, all from one sample in a study of cytomegalovirus exposure and HLA in healthy donors. Clones were sequenced by immunoSEQ multiplex PCR, and TCRdb holds only the in-frame ones, with some missing. Of under 250,000 clones listed, about 93% were seen once; the top ten hold 0.85% to 1.2%. The sequencing input was PBMCs. These receptors were collected from a woman under 30 in good health and CMV-seronegative. CDR3s include the opening cysteine and the closing phenylalanine or tryptophan. D genes are given only for firm matches. The listing skips clone size in some rows; elsewhere it reads once, few, many or a size class.

>TRBV19|TRBD2|TRBJ2-1|NA
CASRLAVSNEQFF
TGTGCCAGCCGACTAGCTGTGTCGAATGAGCAGTTCTTC
>TRBV7-9|NA|TRBJ2-7|NA
CASSLVRRGFGEQYF
TGTGCCAGCAGCTTAGTTCGTAGGGGATTCGGAGAGCAGTACTTC
>TRBV5-1|NA|TRBJ2-1|NA
CASSLEAVEQFF
TGCGCCAGCAGCTTGGAAGCGGTTGAGCAGTTCTTC
>TRBV9|NA|TRBJ2-5|NA
CASSPRPGETQYF
TGTGCCAGCAGCCCACGCCCCGGGGAGACCCAGTACTTC
>TRBV5-1|TRBD2|TRBJ2-3|NA
CASGLAGGTDTQYF
TGCGCCAGCGGACTAGCGGGCGGTACAGATACGCAGTATTTT
>TRBV6-1|NA|TRBJ2-1|NA
CASREASHNEQFF
TGTGCCAGCAGGGAGGCCAGCCACAATGAGCAGTTCTTC
>TRBV19|TRBD1|TRBJ1-1|NA
CASSMGQRTRTEAFF
TGTGCCAGTAGTATGGGACAGCGAACGAGAACTGAAGCTTTCTTT
>TRBV27|TRBD1|TRBJ2-7|NA
CASTLGQGRAYEQYF
TGTGCCAGCACCCTGGGACAGGGGAGGGCCTACGAGCAGTACTTC
>TRBV19|TRBD2|TRBJ2-2|NA
CASSTHRAGEGELFF
TGTGCCAGTAGTACCCACCGAGCGGGAGAAGGGGAGCTGTTTTTT
>TRBV6-1|NA|TRBJ1-1|few
CASARGGAFF
TGTGCCAGCGCCAGAGGTGGAGCTTTCTTT
>TRBV27|TRBD2|TRBJ2-5|NA
CASSALIDPGTSGRAFGTQYF
TGTGCCAGCAGTGCCCTAATCGACCCCGGGACTAGCGGGAGGGCCTTTGGGACCCAGTACTTC
>TRBV6-1|TRBD1|TRBJ1-2|NA
CASSVLQGAYGYTF
TGTGCCAGCAGTGTCCTTCAGGGGGCCTATGGCTACACCTTC
>TRBV7-9|TRBD2|TRBJ2-5|NA
CASSLGLAGFGLETQYF
TGTGCCAGCAGCTTGGGACTAGCGGGATTTGGGTTAGAGACCCAGTACTTC
>TRBV19|TRBD1|TRBJ1-4|NA
CARPDRVGSEKLFF
TGTGCCAGGCCGGACAGGGTCGGGTCCGAAAAACTGTTTTTT
>TRBV21-1|NA|TRBJ2-7|NA
CASSQSRDIHYEQYF
TGTGCCAGCAGCCAAAGCCGGGACATCCACTACGAGCAGTACTTC
>TRBV6-1|TRBD1|TRBJ1-4|NA
CASKSLGQAEKLFF
TGTGCCAGCAAATCACTGGGACAGGCTGAAAAACTGTTTTTT
>TRBV5-4|TRBD2|TRBJ2-2|once
CASSFEREPATGELFF
TGTGCCAGCAGCTTTGAGCGGGAGCCCGCCACCGGGGAGCTGTTTTTT
>TRBV5-6|TRBD2|TRBJ2-2|NA
CASSLSTSGSNGELFF
TGTGCCAGCAGCTTGAGCACTAGCGGGAGTAACGGGGAGCTGTTTTTT
>TRBV27|NA|TRBJ1-1|NA
CASTRPGNTEAFF
TGTGCCAGCACCCGTCCGGGGAACACTGAAGCTTTCTTT
>TRBV5-1|NA|TRBJ2-7|NA
CASSLYSGEVEEQYF
TGCGCCAGCAGCTTGTATTCAGGGGAAGTCGAGGAGCAGTACTTC
>TRBV11-1|NA|TRBJ1-2|NA
CASSTLGDGGRASYGYTF
TGTGCCAGCAGTACCCTTGGCGATGGGGGCAGGGCCAGCTATGGCTACACCTTC
>TRBV30|TRBD2|TRBJ2-7|NA
CAWSSPIGLAAHEQYF
TGTGCCTGGAGTTCCCCCATTGGACTAGCGGCCCACGAGCAGTACTTC
>TRBV6-1|TRBD2|TRBJ2-3|NA
CASSELTSGGTDTQYF
TGTGCCAGCAGTGAACTCACTAGCGGGGGAACAGATACGCAGTATTTT
>TRBV5-1|NA|TRBJ2-3|NA
CASRLSVFTDTQYF
TGCGCCAGCAGGTTGAGCGTTTTCACAGATACGCAGTATTTT
>TRBV5-1|TRBD1|TRBJ1-2|NA
CASSFGTGDFFLYGYTF
TGCGCCAGCAGCTTCGGGACAGGGGATTTTTTTCTCTATGGCTACACCTTC
>TRBV7-2|NA|TRBJ1-5|NA
CASSYMTGLRNQPQHF
TGTGCCAGCAGCTACATGACAGGTCTACGCAATCAGCCCCAGCATTTT
>TRBV9|TRBD1|TRBJ1-2|NA
CASSLQGRYGYTF
TGTGCCAGCAGCCTACAGGGGAGGTATGGCTACACCTTC
>TRBV25-1|NA|TRBJ1-2|NA
CASSEPGSVDGYTF
TGTGCCAGCAGTGAACCAGGGTCGGTGGATGGCTACACCTTC
>TRBV11-3|NA|TRBJ2-7|NA
CASSRGGADIYEQYF
TGTGCCAGCAGCAGAGGGGGGGCCGATATCTACGAGCAGTACTTC
>TRBV5-1|NA|TRBJ1-4|NA
CASSLTVTNEKLFF
TGCGCCAGCAGCTTGACAGTAACTAATGAAAAACTGTTTTTT
>TRBV12-5|NA|TRBJ2-7|NA
CASGPTNSYEQYF
TGTGCTAGTGGACCGACTAATTCCTACGAGCAGTACTTC
>TRBV19|NA|TRBJ1-4|NA
CASSMQGSEKLFF
TGTGCCAGTAGTATGCAGGGGAGCGAAAAACTGTTTTTT